The source of this T cell receptor beta chain is a study of breast tumors, draining lymph nodes, adjacent tissues. TCRdb analysed the multiplex PCR reads with MiXCR anew, one entry per CDR3 protein. The sample yields about 47,000 distinct CDR3 sequences, about 21% seen once. General study points: Compared with lymph nodes, tumors were less diverse; compared with nontumor tissue, more.

This clonotype was detected many times. Its specificity is not known. The CDR3 extends over 15 amino acids. V lost 5 bases and J lost 0; bases outside the gene matches: 5. From germline, CDR1 is SGDLS and CDR2 YYNGEE. The genes are TRBV9 and TRBJ2-1; 7 bases fit TRBD2. The sequencing sample was made of breast tumor tissue. The receptor was isolated from a female donor with breast cancer. Some clones in this sample may be carry-over from other donors' samples. For the CDR3, the DNA is TGTGCCAGCAGTAGCGGGCTTAGCTCCTACAATGAGCAGTTCTTC. Translation gives CASSSGLSSYNEQFF.